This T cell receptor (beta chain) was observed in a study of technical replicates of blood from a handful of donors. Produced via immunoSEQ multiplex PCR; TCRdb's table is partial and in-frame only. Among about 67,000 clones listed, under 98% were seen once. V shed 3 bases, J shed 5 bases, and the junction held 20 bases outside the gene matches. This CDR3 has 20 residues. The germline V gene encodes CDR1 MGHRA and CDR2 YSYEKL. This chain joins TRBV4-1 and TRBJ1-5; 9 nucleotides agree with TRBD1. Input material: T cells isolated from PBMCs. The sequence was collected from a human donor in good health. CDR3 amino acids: CASSHFLWTGARGGYQPQHF. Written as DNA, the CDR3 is TGCGCCAGCAGCCATTTTTTATGGACAGGGGCTAGAGGGGGATATCAGCCCCAGCATTTT.